A selection of T cell receptor beta chains follows, all from one sample in a study of cytomegalovirus exposure and HLA in healthy donors. The table came from immunoSEQ multiplex PCR; TCRdb's copy has only in-frame clones and leaves some out. This sample has about 110,000 clones, with around 80% found just once. Sequenced sample: PBMCs. The receptor source for this set is a young man in good health and CMV-seropositive. The CDR3 runs from the conserved cysteine through the conserved F or W. The D gene is left open where the match is weak. The size field is filled for only some rows; it gives once, few, many or a size class.

TGTGCCAGCAGCTTAGTAGGCGGGGGGGAGACCCAGTACTTC CASSLVGGGETQYF TRBJ2-5 TRBV7-2 TRBD2 -
TGCGCCAGCAGCAAAGGACAGTGGGGCATCGAGACCCAGTACTTC CASSKGQWGIETQYF TRBJ2-5 TRBV4-3 - -
TGTGCCAGCAGCTTAGGGGGACATCCCGTCCCTTACAATGAGCAGTTCTTC CASSLGGHPVPYNEQFF TRBJ2-1 TRBV7-9 - -
TGCGCCAGCAGCCAAGGTTGGGGACAGGGGGCCACTGAAGCTTTCTTT CASSQGWGQGATEAFF TRBJ1-1 TRBV4-3 TRBD1 -
TGTGCCAGCAGTTCCCACCCCGCGGGCGGATTGGACTATGGCTACACCTTC CASSSHPAGGLDYGYTF TRBJ1-2 TRBV27 - -
TGTGCCAGCAGTTCGGGGTCAAGTGAAAAACTGTTTTTT CASSSGSSEKLFF TRBJ1-4 TRBV6-5 - once
TGTGCCAGCAGTTACCCGGGGGGCTACGAGCAGTACTTC CASSYPGGYEQYF TRBJ2-7 TRBV6-6 TRBD2 -
TGTGCCAGCAGCTTCCGACAGGATAGTTTCTATGGCTACACCTTC CASSFRQDSFYGYTF TRBJ1-2 TRBV9 - -
TGTGCCAGCACTTTGACAGGGGTCTACGAGCAGTACTTC CASTLTGVYEQYF TRBJ2-7 TRBV28 TRBD1 -
TGTGCCAGCAGCTTAAGCCGACGTAGCGGGGCGACCCACAATGAGCAGTTCTTC CASSLSRRSGATHNEQFF TRBJ2-1 TRBV7-8 TRBD2 once
TGCAGCGTGGGGACAGGGGATAGCAATCAGCCCCAGCATTTT CSVGTGDSNQPQHF TRBJ1-5 TRBV29-1 TRBD1 -
TGTGCCAGTAGGGACAGGGGTGGTCAGCCCCAGCATTTT CASRDRGGQPQHF TRBJ1-5 TRBV2 TRBD1 -
TGTGCCACCACTCCCGGGAGTGCCAAAAACATTCAGTACTTC CATTPGSAKNIQYF TRBJ2-4 TRBV28 - -
TGCGCCAGCAGCTTGGGATGGGGCGGCAATCAGCCCCAGCATTTT CASSLGWGGNQPQHF TRBJ1-5 TRBV5-1 - -
TGTGCCTGGGACGGGGGCACTGAAGCTTTCTTT CAWDGGTEAFF TRBJ1-1 TRBV30 - -
TGTGCCTGGAGACGGACAGGGGCGAACACCGGGGAGCTGTTTTTT CAWRRTGANTGELFF TRBJ2-2 TRBV30 TRBD1 -
TGTGCCAGCAGTTACGGGGACACCGACTACGAGCAGTACTTC CASSYGDTDYEQYF TRBJ2-7 TRBV6-5 - -
TGTGCCAGCAGCCCGGACAGGGGTTGGGATGGCTACACCTTC CASSPDRGWDGYTF TRBJ1-2 TRBV7-9 TRBD1 -
TGTGCCAGCTCACGTGGGTCGACTAGCAACCACGAGCAGTACTTC CASSRGSTSNHEQYF TRBJ2-7 TRBV18 TRBD2 few
TGTGCCAGCAGCTTAGGGGCAGGGGGAGGTAACGAGCAGTACTTC CASSLGAGGGNEQYF TRBJ2-7 TRBV7-9 - -
TGTGCCAGCGGACAGGCGAACACCGGGGAGCTGTTTTTT CASGQANTGELFF TRBJ2-2 TRBV6-5 TRBD1 -
TGCAGCGTTGATGGACAGGGGGCCCTCGATGAGCAGTTCTTC CSVDGQGALDEQFF TRBJ2-1 TRBV29-1 TRBD1 once